This record concerns one TCR beta chain sequence. Its antigen remains unknown. The data belong to a study of T cells in localized non-small cell lung cancer. CDR1 is WNHNN and CDR2 is SYGVQD in the germline V gene (reference sequence). The ends were cut back, 3 bases at V and 0 bases at J, with 12 bases in the middle. The CDR3 totals 16 residues. Profiled with immunoSEQ multiplex PCR; TCRdb holds only in-frame clones, not every one. The data contain fewer than 30,000 clones, about 92% of them seen just once; the ten biggest clones take up around 0.99%. Study-wide findings and caveats: Heterogeneity within the tumor remains possible, as just one region underwent sequencing. Among the top 100 tumor clones, a median around 50 appeared in adjacent lung. Highest T cell clonality was seen in uninvolved adjacent lung, surpassing that measured in tumor. The study linked higher blood T cell density to longer overall survival.

The chain recombines TRBV10-1 with TRBJ1-3; no clear D. The material was peripheral blood, obtained before any cancer treatment. The origin of this receptor is a woman aged 40-69 years with stage I lung adenocarcinoma. The DNA of the CDR3 is TGCGCCAGCAGTGACCCTCGGGCGGACTCTGGAAACACCATATATTTT. Translating gives CASSDPRADSGNTIYF.